This T cell receptor (beta chain) was identified in a study of T cells in Graves' hyperthyroidism and ophthalmopathy (dated by TCRdb to between 2019 and 2020). A note on the overall study: Peripheral blood was sampled at the time of initial diagnosis, prior to any treatment. To identify distinguishing TCR V-J signatures, a discovery cohort of around 100 patients was used, comprising fewer than 45 with Graves' ophthalmopathy and approximately 58 with stable Graves' hyperthyroidism. Prospective prediction of ophthalmopathy was tested in an independent validation cohort of fewer than 20 hyperthyroidism patients and 15 to 17 patients who later progressed to ophthalmopathy. The roughly 91 discovery patients were randomly divided into training and test sets at a 7:3 ratio. The study also compared thyroid tissue and blood T-cell repertoires from over 5 Graves' hyperthyroidism patients. Once sampling was done, hyperthyroidism patients were given methimazole at a starting dose of 30 mg daily, whereas ophthalmopathy patients were given high-dose intravenous methylprednisolone. According to the paper, TCR Vbeta CDR3 sequencing was carried out on 135 peripheral blood samples, which came from around 43 ophthalmopathy, around 75 hyperthyroidism and roughly 17 progressor patients. Findings and caveats that apply to the study as a whole: Most expanded thyroid clonotypes (frequency above 0.001) were also detected in blood, a finding suggesting that blood repertoires may reflect thyroid immune responses. No statistical method was used to set the sample size in advance, and investigators knew the group allocation. In cross-validation, a model built on a 13 V-J signature told ophthalmopathy apart from stable hyperthyroidism with about 90% sensitivity and roughly 81% specificity, and in testing the same model reached 80%/75%. In validation, the model predicted progression to ophthalmopathy a median of about 6.5 months before onset, with about 64% sensitivity and about 72% specificity.

A remark on this clonotype: Its cognate antigen has yet to be identified. Base qualities are not recorded, but no much larger clone differs from it by a single base.

Ophthalmopathy patients had moderately to severely active disease, Clinical Activity Score of at least 3, NOSPECS grade of at least 4, and duration under 3 months. Any patient with an uncontrolled infection, another autoimmune disease, pregnancy or lactation was excluded. Diagnoses were established on the basis of clinical symptoms, serum thyroxine and TRAb, thyroid ultrasound, and orbital computed tomography. PBMCs were separated from approximately 9.9 ml of fresh peripheral blood using Ficoll-Paque density gradient centrifugation. Trizol reagent was used to extract total RNA, and RNA quality was then checked on an Agilent 2100 Bioanalyzer. The germline V gene encodes CDR1 SNHLY and CDR2 FYNNEI. Clipping removes 5 bases from V and 3 bases from J, with 15 as the unmatched junction base count. Reading from cysteine to phenylalanine, the CDR3 counts 18 amino acids. Only the CDR3 DNA stays, 54 bases, in frame from base 1.

The TCR beta CDR3 regions were amplified from RNA transcripts. The TCR CDR3 was subjected to a first round of RT-PCR using the HTBI primer set and the Qiagen OneStep RT-PCR kit. A second multiplex PCR round built the libraries, followed by size selection and purification. The libraries were sequenced on an Illumina HiSeq2000 using paired-end 100 bp reads. From the authors' description of their analysis: SOAPnuke was used to process the raw data, with reads discarded if the reads contained adapters or uncalled bases, had a mean Phred below 15, or lacked an exact constant-primer or identifier match. COPE v1.2.5 was used to merge the high-quality paired reads, and each unique nucleotide sequence was defined as a clonotype. MiTCR v1.1 was used to align clonotypes to the IMGT TRBV, TRBD and TRBJ reference segments. The analysis included only V-J combinations with a frequency above 0.0001, which together covered more than 98% of the repertoires. A TCS score was defined as the ratio between F50 (clonal expansion) and ExV (chaos), using BLOSUM62-based TCRdist between CDR3 peptides within each V-J. Welch's t-statistics and random forest reduced 500 to 550 V-J features to 10 to 15, which were used in a naive Bayes classifier (R e1071). The public sequencing data were trimmed at Q25 with fastp and processed into clonotypes with MiXCR by TCRdb, which kept only in-frame beta chains. Duplicate CDR3 protein sequences are folded into a single record with the most common DNA and genes. The V and J calls follow TCRdb's processing rather than the paper's. This sample holds under 350,000 distinct CDR3 sequences; about a sixth were observed only once. The ten most abundant clones make up around 61% of the sample.

The chain is assembled from TRBV2 and TRBJ2-3; 9 central nucleotides agree with TRBD2. This TCR came from a woman aged 55-69 years with Graves' ophthalmopathy. Sequenced sample: blood. The CDR3 protein is CASSLGGSSGARTDTQYF. The DNA reads as follows: TGTGCCAGCAGTCTGGGAGGGTCTAGCGGGGCCAGGACAGATACGCAGTATTTT.